This T cell receptor beta chain is drawn from a study of graft-versus-host responses after intestinal transplantation. In the study overall: All of the recipients had induction that used anti-thymocyte globulin, then tacrolimus and steroids for approximately 3 years. Study-level results: Analysis identified GvH clones in recipient marrow, with some appearing first in ileum or blood.

The V gene end was trimmed by 5 bases and the J gene end by 7 bases; junction bases not matched to a gene: 6. The CDR3 is 14 residues long. Germline assignment: CDR1 SQVTM and CDR2 ANQGSEA. Comments on this clone: Its antigen remains unidentified.

TCRdb keeps only in-frame clones here, not all; method: immunoSEQ multiplex PCR. The sample lists 100,000 to 140,000 clones, around 90% seen once, with over 0.6% in the top ten. Sequencing was performed on unstimulated CD4+ T cells sorted from spleen or lymph node cells, taken before transplant. The chain recombines TRBV29-1 with TRBJ2-7; TRBD2 agrees at 15 bases. This receptor was identified in a human donor who was the organ donor for an intestinal transplant. In DNA, the CDR3 is TGCAGCGTTCATCTGGGACTAGCGGGAGGTGAGCAGTACTTC. Encoded protein: CSVHLGLAGGEQYF.